This entry lists 3 T cell receptor beta chains sequenced from one sample in a study of shared clonotypes between healthy human individuals. The data were produced by immunoSEQ multiplex PCR, yet TCRdb's version contains in-frame clones alone and is incomplete. The table records under 1,100,000 clones, roughly 80% of them present only once. Sequencing was performed on memory CD4+ T cells sorted from blood. Subset given: CD45RA-negative fraction. These receptors were taken from a man between 18 and 35 years old in good health.

The CDR3 DNA follows: TGTGCCTCGGGGACTAGCGGGACCGAGCAGTACTTC. Translation gives CASGTSGTEQYF. The rearrangement joins TRBV30 to TRBJ2-7; 13 bases map to TRBD2. This CDR3 spans 12 amino acids. Germline trimming cut 7 bases from V and 6 bases from J; bases unmatched to any gene: 3. Germline loops: CDR1 GTSNPN, CDR2 SVGIG (reference sequence).

The rearrangement links TRBV6-1 to TRBJ2-4; D is undetermined. CDR1 and CDR2 (germline): MNHNS, SASEGT. Trimming took off 4 bases at V and 3 bases at J, with 10 bases between the two ends. CDR3 size: 14 residues. CDR3 sequence: CASSGRVDKNIQYF. Here the CDR3 DNA reads TGTGCCAGCAGTGGAAGAGTGGACAAAAACATTCAGTACTTC.

V gene TRBV5-1 combines with J gene TRBJ2-1, with a possible D match to TRBD1 (7 bases). Trimming took 0 bases from V and 4 from J, leaving 14 bases between them. The germline V gene has CDR1 SGHRS and CDR2 YFSETQ. The CDR3 runs 16 residues. CDR3 nucleotides: TGCGCCAGCAGCTTGGAACGGCAGGGGGGATACAATGAGCAGTTCTTC. It translates to CASSLERQGGYNEQFF.